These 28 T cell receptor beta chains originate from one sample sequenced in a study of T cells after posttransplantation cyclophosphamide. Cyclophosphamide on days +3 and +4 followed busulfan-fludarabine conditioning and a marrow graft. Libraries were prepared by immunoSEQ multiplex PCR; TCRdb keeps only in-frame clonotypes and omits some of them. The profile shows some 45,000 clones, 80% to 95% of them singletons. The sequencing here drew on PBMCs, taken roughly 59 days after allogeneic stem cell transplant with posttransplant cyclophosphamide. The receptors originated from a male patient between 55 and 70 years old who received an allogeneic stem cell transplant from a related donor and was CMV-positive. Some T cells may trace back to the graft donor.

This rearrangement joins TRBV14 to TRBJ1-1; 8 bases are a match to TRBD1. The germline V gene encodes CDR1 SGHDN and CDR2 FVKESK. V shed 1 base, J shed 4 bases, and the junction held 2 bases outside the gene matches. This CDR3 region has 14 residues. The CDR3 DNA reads TGTGCCAGCAGCCAAGTCGGACAGGGCACTGAAGCTTTCTTT. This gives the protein CASSQVGQGTEAFF.

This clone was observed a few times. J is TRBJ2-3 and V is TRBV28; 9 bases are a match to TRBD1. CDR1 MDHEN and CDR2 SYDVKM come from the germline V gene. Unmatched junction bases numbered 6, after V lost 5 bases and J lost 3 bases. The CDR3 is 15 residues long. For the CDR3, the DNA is TGTGCCAGCAGTGCCCCGGGACAGGGAACAGATACGCAGTATTTT. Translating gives CASSAPGQGTDTQYF.

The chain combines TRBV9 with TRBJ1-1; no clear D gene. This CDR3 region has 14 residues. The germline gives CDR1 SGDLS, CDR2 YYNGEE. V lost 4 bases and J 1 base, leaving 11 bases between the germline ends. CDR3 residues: CASSQIAKNTEAFF. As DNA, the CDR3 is TGTGCCAGCAGCCAAATTGCTAAGAACACTGAAGCTTTCTTT.

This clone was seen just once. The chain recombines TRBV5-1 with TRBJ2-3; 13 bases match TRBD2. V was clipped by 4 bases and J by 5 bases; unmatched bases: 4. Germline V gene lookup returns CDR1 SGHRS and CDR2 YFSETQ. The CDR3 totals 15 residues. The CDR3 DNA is TGCGCCAGCAGCCGGGGACTAGCGGGGCAAGATACGCAGTATTTT. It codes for CASSRGLAGQDTQYF.

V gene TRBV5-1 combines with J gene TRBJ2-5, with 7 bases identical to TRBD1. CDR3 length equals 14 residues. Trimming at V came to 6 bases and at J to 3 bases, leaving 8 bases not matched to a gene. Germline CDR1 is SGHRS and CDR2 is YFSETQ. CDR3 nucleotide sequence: TGCGCCAGCACCCGGAACACAGGGGAAGAGACCCAGTACTTC. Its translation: CASTRNTGEETQYF.

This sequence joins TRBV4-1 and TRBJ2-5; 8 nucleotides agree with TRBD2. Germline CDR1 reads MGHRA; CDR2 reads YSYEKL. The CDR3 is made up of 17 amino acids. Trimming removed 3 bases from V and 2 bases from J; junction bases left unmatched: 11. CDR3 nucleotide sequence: TGCGCCAGCAGCCAGCTTCCAAGCGGGGGTGCACAAGAGACCCAGTACTTC. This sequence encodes CASSQLPSGGAQETQYF.

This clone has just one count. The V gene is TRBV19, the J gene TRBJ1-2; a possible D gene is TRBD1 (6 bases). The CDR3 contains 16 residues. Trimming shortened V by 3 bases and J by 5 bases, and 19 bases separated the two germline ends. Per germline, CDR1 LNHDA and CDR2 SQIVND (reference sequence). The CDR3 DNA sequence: TGTGCCAGTAGTATTGGACAGCTCCCGGGGGGTTATGGCTACACCTTC. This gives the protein CASSIGQLPGGYGYTF.

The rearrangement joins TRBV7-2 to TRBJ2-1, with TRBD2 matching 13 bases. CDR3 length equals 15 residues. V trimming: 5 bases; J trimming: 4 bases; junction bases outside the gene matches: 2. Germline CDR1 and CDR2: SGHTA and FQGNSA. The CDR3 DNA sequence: TGTGCCAGCAGCACGACTAGCGGGGGGTACAATGAGCAGTTCTTC. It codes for CASSTTSGGYNEQFF.

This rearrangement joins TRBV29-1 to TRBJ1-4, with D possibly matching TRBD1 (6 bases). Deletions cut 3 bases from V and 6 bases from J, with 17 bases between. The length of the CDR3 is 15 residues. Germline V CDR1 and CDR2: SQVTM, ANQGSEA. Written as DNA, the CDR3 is TGCAGCGTTGACTGGGCAGGGGATCTGGATGAAAAACTGTTTTTT. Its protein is CSVDWAGDLDEKLFF.

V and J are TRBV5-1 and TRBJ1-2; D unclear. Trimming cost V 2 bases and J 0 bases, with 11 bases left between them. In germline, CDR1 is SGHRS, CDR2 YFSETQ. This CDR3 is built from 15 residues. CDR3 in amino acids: CASSFKSPANYGYTF. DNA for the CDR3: TGCGCCAGCAGCTTCAAGTCTCCAGCTAACTATGGCTACACCTTC.

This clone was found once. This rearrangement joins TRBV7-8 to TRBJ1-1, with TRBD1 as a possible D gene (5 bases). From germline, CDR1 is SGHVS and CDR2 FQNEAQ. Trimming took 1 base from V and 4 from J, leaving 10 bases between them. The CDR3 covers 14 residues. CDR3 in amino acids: CASSLEAGVTEAFF. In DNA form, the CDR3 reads TGTGCCAGCAGCTTAGAGGCGGGGGTCACTGAAGCTTTCTTT.

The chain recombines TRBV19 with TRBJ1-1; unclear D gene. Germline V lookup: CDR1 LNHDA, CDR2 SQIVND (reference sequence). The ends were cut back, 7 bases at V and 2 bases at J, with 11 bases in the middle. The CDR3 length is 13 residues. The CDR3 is CASTYSLNTEAFF. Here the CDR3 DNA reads TGTGCCAGTACCTACTCACTAAACACTGAAGCTTTCTTT.

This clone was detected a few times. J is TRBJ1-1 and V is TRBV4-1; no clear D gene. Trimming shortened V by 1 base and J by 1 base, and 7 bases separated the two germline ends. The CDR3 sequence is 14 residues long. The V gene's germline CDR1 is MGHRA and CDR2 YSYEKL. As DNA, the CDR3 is TGCGCCAGCAGCCAAGCAATGGCGAACACTGAAGCTTTCTTT. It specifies CASSQAMANTEAFF.

The CDR3 reads CASQDRGSGNTIYF. The CDR3 nucleotides are TGTGCCAGCCAGGACAGGGGGTCTGGAAACACCATATATTTT. This chain links TRBV6-1 with TRBJ1-3; TRBD1 agrees at 10 bases. Looked up from germline, CDR1 is MNHNS and CDR2 is SASEGT. The CDR3 is made up of 14 amino acids. The V gene end was trimmed by 8 bases and the J gene end by 1 base; junction bases not matched to a gene: 2.

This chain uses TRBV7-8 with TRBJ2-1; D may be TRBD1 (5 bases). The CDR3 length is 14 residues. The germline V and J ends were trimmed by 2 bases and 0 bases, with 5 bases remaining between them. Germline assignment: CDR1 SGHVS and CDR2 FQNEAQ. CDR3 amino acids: CASSLQGSYNEQFF. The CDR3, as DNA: TGTGCCAGCAGCTTACAGGGCTCCTACAATGAGCAGTTCTTC.

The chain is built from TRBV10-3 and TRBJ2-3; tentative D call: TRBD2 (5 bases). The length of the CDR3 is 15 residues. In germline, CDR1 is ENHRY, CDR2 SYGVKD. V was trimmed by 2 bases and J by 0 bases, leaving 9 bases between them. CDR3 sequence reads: CAISEGDYSTDTQYF. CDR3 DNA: TGTGCCATCAGTGAGGGCGACTACAGCACAGATACGCAGTATTTT.

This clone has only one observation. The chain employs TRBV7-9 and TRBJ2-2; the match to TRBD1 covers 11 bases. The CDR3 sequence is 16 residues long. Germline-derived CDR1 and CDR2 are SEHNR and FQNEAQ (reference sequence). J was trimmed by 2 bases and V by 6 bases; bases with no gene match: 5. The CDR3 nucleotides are TGTGCCAGCAGGGACAGGGGGCAGGGAAACACCGGGGAGCTGTTTTTT. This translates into CASRDRGQGNTGELFF.

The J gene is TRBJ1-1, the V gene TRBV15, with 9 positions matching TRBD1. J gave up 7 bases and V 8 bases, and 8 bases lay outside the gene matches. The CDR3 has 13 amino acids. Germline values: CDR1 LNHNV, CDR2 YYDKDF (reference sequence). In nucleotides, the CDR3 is TGTGCCACCGAGCTCGGACAGGGGAGTGAAGCTTTCTTT. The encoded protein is CATELGQGSEAFF.

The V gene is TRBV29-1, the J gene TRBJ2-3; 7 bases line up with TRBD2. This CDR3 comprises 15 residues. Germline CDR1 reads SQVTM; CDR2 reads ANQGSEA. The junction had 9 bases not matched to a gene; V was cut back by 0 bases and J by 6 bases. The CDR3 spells CSVEEGLAVSDTQYF. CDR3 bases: TGCAGCGTTGAAGAGGGGCTAGCGGTTTCTGATACGCAGTATTTT.

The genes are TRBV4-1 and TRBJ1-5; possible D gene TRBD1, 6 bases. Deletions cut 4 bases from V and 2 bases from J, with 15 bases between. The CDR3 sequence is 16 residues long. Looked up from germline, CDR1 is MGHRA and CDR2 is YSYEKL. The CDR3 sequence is CASSLRGGDGNQPQHF. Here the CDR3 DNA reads TGCGCCAGCAGCCTACGAGGGGGGGACGGCAATCAGCCCCAGCATTTT.

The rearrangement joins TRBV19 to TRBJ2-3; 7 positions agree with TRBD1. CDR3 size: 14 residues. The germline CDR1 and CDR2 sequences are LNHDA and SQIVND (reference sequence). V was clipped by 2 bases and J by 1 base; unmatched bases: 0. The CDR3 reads CASSIQGGTDTQYF. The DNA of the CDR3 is TGTGCCAGTAGTATACAGGGGGGCACAGATACGCAGTATTTT.

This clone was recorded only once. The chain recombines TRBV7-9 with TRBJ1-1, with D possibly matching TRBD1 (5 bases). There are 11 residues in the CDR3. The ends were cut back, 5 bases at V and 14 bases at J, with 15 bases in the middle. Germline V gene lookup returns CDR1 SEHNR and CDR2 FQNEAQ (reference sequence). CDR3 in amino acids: CASSQDTGEFF. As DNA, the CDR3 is TGTGCCAGCAGCCAGGACACAGGAGAATTCTTT.

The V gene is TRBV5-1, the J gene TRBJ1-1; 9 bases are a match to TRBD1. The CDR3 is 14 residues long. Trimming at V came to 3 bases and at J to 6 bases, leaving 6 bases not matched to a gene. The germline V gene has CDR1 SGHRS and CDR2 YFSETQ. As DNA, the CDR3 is TGCGCCAGCAGCTCGGGACAGGGTGTTGCTGAAGCTTTCTTT. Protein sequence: CASSSGQGVAEAFF. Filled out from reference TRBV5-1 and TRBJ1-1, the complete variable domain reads KAGVTQTPRYLIKTRGQQVTLSCSPISGHRSVSWYQQTPGQGLQFLFEYFSETQRNKGNFPGRFSGRQFSNSRSEMNVSTLELGDSALYLCASSSGQGVAEAFFGQGTRLTVV.

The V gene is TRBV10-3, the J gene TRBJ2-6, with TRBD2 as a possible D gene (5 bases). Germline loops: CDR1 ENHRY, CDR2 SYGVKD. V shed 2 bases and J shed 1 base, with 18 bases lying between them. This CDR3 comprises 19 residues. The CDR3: CAISEAGPAGISGANVLTF. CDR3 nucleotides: TGTGCCATCAGTGAGGCGGGCCCCGCAGGAATTTCTGGGGCCAACGTCCTGACTTTC.

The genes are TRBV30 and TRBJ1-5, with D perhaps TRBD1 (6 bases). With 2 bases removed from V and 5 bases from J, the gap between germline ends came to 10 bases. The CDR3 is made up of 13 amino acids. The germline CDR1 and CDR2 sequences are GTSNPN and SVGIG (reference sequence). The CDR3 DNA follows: TGTGCCTGGAGTCGGGACATCTATCAGCCCCAGCATTTT. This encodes CAWSRDIYQPQHF.

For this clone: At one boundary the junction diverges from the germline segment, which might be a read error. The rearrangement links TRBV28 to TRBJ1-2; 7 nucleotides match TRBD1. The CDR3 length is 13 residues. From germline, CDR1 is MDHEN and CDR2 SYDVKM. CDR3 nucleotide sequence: TGTGCCAGCAGCCCCCAGGGGGGCTATCGCTACACCTTC. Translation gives CASSPQGGYRYTF.

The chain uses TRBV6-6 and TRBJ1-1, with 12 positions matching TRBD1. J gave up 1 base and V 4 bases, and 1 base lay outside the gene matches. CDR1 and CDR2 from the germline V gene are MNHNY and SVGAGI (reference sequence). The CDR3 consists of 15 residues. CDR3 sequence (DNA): TGTGCCAGCAGTTTGGGACAGGGGGCGAACACTGAAGCTTTCTTT. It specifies CASSLGQGANTEAFF.

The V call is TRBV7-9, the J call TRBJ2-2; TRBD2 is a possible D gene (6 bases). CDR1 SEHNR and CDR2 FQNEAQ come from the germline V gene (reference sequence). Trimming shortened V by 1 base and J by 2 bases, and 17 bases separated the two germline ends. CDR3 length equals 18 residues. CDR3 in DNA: TGTGCCAGCAGCTTAGAGTACCCGAGGAGGGGAAACACCGGGGAGCTGTTTTTT. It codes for CASSLEYPRRGNTGELFF.